Shown below are 21 T cell receptor beta chains from a single sample sequenced in a study of cytomegalovirus exposure and HLA in healthy donors. The PCR made use of 60 Vbeta and 13 Jbeta primers. TCRdb keeps only in-frame clones here, not all; method: immunoSEQ multiplex PCR. The sample contains approximately 150,000 clones, around 75% of which appear only once. Source material: PBMCs. The source is a man between 18 and 35 years old in good health and CMV-seropositive.

This chain uses TRBV28 with TRBJ2-2, with unresolved D. The CDR3 has 14 residues. The V end was cut by 7 bases, the J end by 2 bases, with 11 bases between. Germline lookup yields CDR1 MDHEN and CDR2 SYDVKM. The DNA of the CDR3 is TGTGCCAGCACTACCTGGGCCAACACCGGGGAGCTGTTTTTT. This translates into CASTTWANTGELFF. The full variable domain, completed using reference TRBV28 and TRBJ2-2, is DVKVTQSSRYLVKRTGEKVFLECVQDMDHENMFWYRQDPGLGLRLIYFSYDVKMKEKGDIPEGYSVSREKKERFSLILESASTNQTSMYLCASTTWANTGELFFGEGSRLTVL.

This chain links TRBV27 with TRBJ1-2; a weak D match, TRBD1 (6 bases). This CDR3 comprises 17 residues. CDR1 and CDR2 from the germline V gene are MNHEY and SMNVEV (reference sequence). V was pared by 2 bases and J by 4 bases, with 20 bases between. CDR3 in DNA: TGTGCCAGCAGTTTACGTTGGGGGCTACGAAACTCCTATGGCTACACCTTC. Translated, it gives CASSLRWGLRNSYGYTF.

The chain carries TRBV9 and TRBJ1-2; D possibly corresponds to TRBD1 (5 bases). The CDR3 consists of 14 residues. Looked up from germline, CDR1 is SGDLS and CDR2 is YYNGEE. The V end was cut by 0 bases, the J end by 8 bases, with 14 bases between. The CDR3 protein is CASSVAQTAMGYTF. The CDR3 coding sequence is TGTGCCAGCAGCGTAGCTCAGACAGCCATGGGCTACACCTTC.

This chain links TRBV28 with TRBJ2-2, with TRBD2 matching over 8 bases. The V and J ends lost 7 bases and 4 bases, in that order; junction bases with no gene match: 5. Germline V gene sequence: CDR1 MDHEN, CDR2 SYDVKM. This CDR3 is built from 14 residues. CDR3 DNA sequence: TGTGCCAGCAACTTAGCGGGACGCACCGGGGAGCTGTTTTTT. Protein sequence: CASNLAGRTGELFF.

The chain recombines TRBV10-2 with TRBJ2-7; TRBD1 might be the D (6 bases). V gave up 3 bases and J gave up 0 bases, with 9 bases separating them. The CDR3 spans 14 residues. CDR1 is WSHSY and CDR2 is SAAADI in the germline V gene. The DNA of the CDR3 is TGCGCCAGCAGTGAACGGGACACCTCCTACGAGCAGTACTTC. Its protein is CASSERDTSYEQYF.

Concerning this clone itself: This likely stems from a read error, as it lies one base from a far larger clone. The genes are TRBV9 and TRBJ2-7; no clear D. The CDR3 totals 14 residues. Trimming left V 5 bases short and J 9 bases short, with 21 bases between. Germline CDR1 SGDLS, CDR2 YYNGEE. CDR3: CASSPSGYLSGQYF. The CDR3, as DNA: TGTGCCAGCAGTCCCTCCGGGTACTTGTCCGGGCAGTACTTC.

The chain is built from TRBV25-1 and TRBJ2-1; 16 nucleotides align to TRBD2. CDR1 is MGHDK, CDR2 SYGVNS, per germline. The V segment lost 6 bases and the J segment 2 bases; nucleotides outside the gene matches: 4. The CDR3 sequence is 17 residues long. The CDR3 protein is CASSSGTSGRAYNEQFF. The CDR3 DNA follows: TGTGCCAGCAGCTCAGGGACTAGCGGGAGGGCCTACAATGAGCAGTTCTTC.

This chain connects TRBV27 to TRBJ2-3, with TRBD2 identical over 9 bases. The CDR3 contains 17 residues. Germline CDR1 and CDR2: MNHEY and SMNVEV (reference sequence). V trimming: 5 bases; J trimming: 0 bases; junction bases outside the gene matches: 9. This chain's CDR3 is CASSPRRLAESTDTQYF. CDR3 nucleotides: TGTGCCAGCAGTCCAAGGAGACTAGCGGAAAGCACAGATACGCAGTATTTT.

The V call is TRBV5-1, the J call TRBJ2-7; a weak D match, TRBD2 (6 bases). There are 13 residues in the CDR3. V shed 3 bases and J shed 9 bases, with 16 bases lying between them. The germline V gene has CDR1 SGHRS and CDR2 YFSETQ. As DNA, the CDR3 is TGCGCCAGCAGCTACAACCGGGAGAAGGGGCAGTACTTC. Translation gives CASSYNREKGQYF.

This chain joins TRBV7-3 and TRBJ2-5; 7 positions match TRBD2. V lost 0 bases and J lost 7; bases outside the gene matches: 11. Germline V gives CDR1 SGHTA, CDR2 FQGTGA. This CDR3 is built from 16 residues. The CDR3 DNA is TGTGCCAGCAGCTTAACCGGGCCAGCGGGAATAAGGACCCAGTACTTC. Encoded protein: CASSLTGPAGIRTQYF.

V and J are TRBV7-6 and TRBJ2-1; a weak D match, TRBD1 (6 bases). The germline gives CDR1 SGHVS, CDR2 FNYEAQ. The CDR3 spans 13 residues. Trimming pared 4 bases from V and 8 bases from J, leaving 12 bases between. CDR3 nucleotide sequence: TGTGCCAGCAGCTCGATCAGGGGCGATGAGCAGTTCTTC. It yields the protein CASSSIRGDEQFF.

V usage is TRBV27 and J usage is TRBJ1-6; 8 bases line up with TRBD1. CDR3 length: 17 amino acids. Germline loops: CDR1 MNHEY, CDR2 SMNVEV (reference sequence). Trimming at V came to 5 bases and at J to 5 bases, leaving 11 bases not matched to a gene. The CDR3 region has the DNA TGTGCCAGCAGTCCGAGGACAGGGCGGGGGAATAATTCACCCCTCCACTTT. This sequence encodes CASSPRTGRGNNSPLHF.

The rearrangement uses TRBV7-9 and TRBJ1-2; D call uncertain. Germline CDR1 is SEHNR and CDR2 is FQNEAQ (reference sequence). V shed 7 bases and J shed 8 bases, with 14 bases lying between them. The length of the CDR3 is 12 residues. DNA for the CDR3: TGTGCCAGCACCGAAATCGCAGGCGGCTACACCTTC. Translation gives CASTEIAGGYTF.

The V call is TRBV2, the J call TRBJ2-7; 9 positions agree with TRBD2. The germline gives CDR1 SNHLY, CDR2 FYNNEI. The CDR3 totals 18 residues. With V trimmed by 7 bases and J by 5 bases, 21 bases remained unmatched. CDR3 nucleotides: TGTGCCAGCAAGTACGGGTGGGTGACTAGCGGCGCGTCGGACGAGCAGTACTTC. This gives the protein CASKYGWVTSGASDEQYF.

This chain uses TRBV4-1 with TRBJ2-1; the match to TRBD2 covers 7 bases. V trimming: 4 bases; J trimming: 7 bases; junction bases outside the gene matches: 13. This CDR3 region has 16 residues. CDR1 MGHRA and CDR2 YSYEKL come from the germline V gene. CDR3 sequence reads: CASSPARLAVWNEQFF. The CDR3 nucleotides read TGCGCCAGCAGCCCTGCGCGACTAGCAGTGTGGAATGAGCAGTTCTTC.

This clone was observed a handful of times. V and J are TRBV6-1 and TRBJ1-1; perhaps TRBD1 as D (5 bases). Deletions cut 3 bases from V and 5 bases from J, with 13 bases between. The CDR3 is made up of 14 amino acids. The germline V gene encodes CDR1 MNHNS and CDR2 SASEGT. The CDR3 DNA follows: TGTGCCAGCAGTGATTGGGGGGTAGGGACTGAAGCTTTCTTT. Residues: CASSDWGVGTEAFF.

J is TRBJ2-7 and V is TRBV28, with D maybe TRBD1 (6 bases). Trimming cost V 6 bases and J 3 bases, with 15 bases left between them. This CDR3 has 14 amino acids. Germline V lookup: CDR1 MDHEN, CDR2 SYDVKM. The CDR3 sequence: CASRFRTANYEQYF. Written as DNA, the CDR3 is TGTGCCAGCAGATTCCGGACAGCTAACTACGAGCAGTACTTC.

This rearrangement joins TRBV7-2 to TRBJ1-5; D call uncertain. The ends were cut back, 1 base at V and 0 bases at J, with 4 bases in the middle. Germline assignment: CDR1 SGHTA and CDR2 FQGNSA. This CDR3 region has 14 residues. The CDR3 here is CASSLGYSNQPQHF. CDR3 nucleotides: TGTGCCAGCAGCTTAGGTTATAGCAATCAGCCCCAGCATTTT.

This chain links TRBV5-1 with TRBJ2-5, with D hard to call. Germline lookup yields CDR1 SGHRS and CDR2 YFSETQ. The CDR3 runs to 11 residues. Trimming pared 3 bases from V and 5 bases from J, leaving 5 bases between. The CDR3 is CASSSGETQYF. The CDR3 DNA is TGCGCCAGCAGCTCCGGGGAGACCCAGTACTTC.

J is TRBJ2-2 and V is TRBV27; D remains unclear. The CDR3 spans 12 residues. Germline CDR1 reads MNHEY; CDR2 reads SMNVEV (reference sequence). V was trimmed by 7 bases and J by 0 bases, leaving 3 bases between them. The CDR3 sequence: CASKPNTGELFF. The CDR3 DNA is TGTGCCAGCAAGCCGAACACCGGGGAGCTGTTTTTT.

This clone came up a few times. The chain employs TRBV28 and TRBJ2-7, with TRBD2 matching over 12 bases. V shed 5 bases and J 4 bases; nucleotides not matched to a gene: 3. Germline V CDR1 and CDR2: MDHEN, SYDVKM. The CDR3 totals 14 residues. Here the CDR3 reads CASSKTSGSYEQYF. CDR3 nucleotides: TGTGCCAGCAGTAAGACTAGCGGGAGTTACGAGCAGTACTTC.